This T cell receptor beta chain was obtained from a study of CXCR3-negative and CXCR3-positive naive CD8 T cells (dated by TCRdb to about 2019). For context, the study as a whole: In total, about 135 million TRB reads were obtained, or roughly 1.5 +/- 0.3 million reads per library. Data from some twelve donors, pooled across two independent experiments, went into the diversity and physicochemical repertoire analyses. The TRBV-TRBJ cluster analysis covered naive subsets from 5 donors and memory cells from 3 donors.

Concerning this clonotype: The specificity of this receptor is unknown.

The instrument given in TCRdb is NextSeq 550. The Human TCR Profiling Kit (MiLaboratory) was used to prepare UMI-labeled 5' RACE TRB cDNA libraries. The full amount of extracted RNA was used for cDNA synthesis, and the full amount of resulting cDNA was used for PCR amplification. Libraries were prepared in parallel using an identical number of PCR cycles. Processing in the source paper ran as follows. MIGEC and MiXCR extracted about 54,000 +/- 9,700 unique UMI-labeled TRB cDNA molecules per library, requiring at least two reads per UMI. On average, roughly 40,000 +/- 10,000 functional in-frame TRB CDR3 nucleotide clonotypes lacking stop codons were found per library. After each sample was downsampled to 5000 UMI-labeled TRB molecules, VDJtools was used to calculate diversity metrics such as normalized Shannon-Wiener and Chao1. For the central five CDR3 residues, VDJtools calculated physicochemical properties weighted by clonotype size, namely interaction energy, strength, volume and Kidera factor 4. Once TCRdb had reprocessed the reads, it stored one entry per CDR3 protein sequence and supplied no DNA. Clone size and V and J calls follow TCRdb, not the original study. For this sample, the table gives 45,000 to 75,000 distinct CDR3 sequences. The ten largest clones add up to more than 0.35% of the sample.

Points the paper makes about the study in general: Naive CXCR3-negative and CXCR3-positive cells from the same donor showed similar TRBV-TRBJ usage, whereas memory cells showed distinct patterns. Compared with CXCR3-negative naive cells, CXCR3-positive naive cells had TRB CDR3s with higher hydrophobicity (lower Kidera factor 4), lower energy, and higher strength and volume indices. Because surface CD5, which is linked to self-reactivity in mice, was comparable between the naive subsets, TCR interaction strength was also inferred from TRB CDR3 physicochemical properties. Comparably high repertoire diversity was found in both naive subsets, whereas much lower repertoire diversity was found in memory CD8+ T cells. Freshly isolated PBMCs were used for most assays because CXCR3 expression went down partially after cryopreservation.

Inclusive of the bounding cysteine and phenylalanine, the CDR3 is 11 residues long. The coding DNA is unavailable. Looking up the germline V gene (reference sequence) yields CDR1 LNHDA and CDR2 SQIVND. For every CD8+ T cell subset, 250,000 to 300,000 cells were flow-sorted straight into RLT lysis buffer, and each subset was sorted in triplicate. To keep memory contaminants out, a stringent definition of naive CD8+ T cells was applied: CD45RO-CCR7+CD27+CD95-. Standard density gradient centrifugation was used to isolate peripheral blood mononuclear cells from buffy coats. Naive CXCR3-negative and CXCR3-positive CD8+ T cells were flow-sorted on a FACSAria III. Total RNA was extracted from sorted cells with an RNeasy Mini Kit.

Specimen: naive CXCR3- CD8+ T cells from blood. Taken with the paper, the label for cell subset or site translates to: CD45RO-CCR7+CD27+CD95- naive CD8+ T cells lacking CXCR3 (TNR3-). This receptor chain uses TRBV19 and TRBJ2-1; the D call of TRBD2 rests on TCRdb alone, since no DNA is present to check it. The source of this sequence is a human donor in good health. Some clones in this sample may be carry-over from other donors' samples. The CDR3 region: CASSGAHEQFF.